This T cell receptor beta chain stems from a study of cytomegalovirus exposure and HLA in healthy donors. Study-wide context: The roughly 120 validation repertoires, a later analysis reported, used the same platform as the 666 first-cohort repertoires.

Trimming took off 5 bases at V and 2 bases at J, with 16 bases between the two ends. Germline CDR1 reads SGHAT; CDR2 reads FQNNGV. This CDR3 spans 15 amino acids. Study-wide results and limits: In vitro experiments confirmed that a few CMV-associated chains were specific for CMV antigens.

A remark on this clone: What it recognizes is unknown.

Generated by immunoSEQ multiplex PCR, the TCRdb table keeps only in-frame clones and is missing some. The sample contains 200,000 to 250,000 clones, over 80% of which appear only once. The sequence derives from a woman aged 18-29 years in good health and CMV-seronegative. The sequenced material came from PBMCs. V usage is TRBV11-2 and J usage is TRBJ2-7; perhaps TRBD2 as D (7 bases). The CDR3 sequence: CASSPEGGLPYEQYF. In DNA, the CDR3 is TGTGCCAGCAGCCCGGAGGGGGGGCTTCCCTACGAGCAGTACTTC.